Each of the 26 T cell receptor beta chains below was sequenced from the same sample in a study of T cell responses to AZD1222 COVID-19 vaccine. Assay: immunoSEQ multiplex PCR; the TCRdb copy retains only in-frame clones and omits some. Among roughly 180,000 clones listed, roughly nine tenths were seen once. The sequencing here drew on peripheral blood, taken 28 days after the second AZD1222 dose. These receptors all stem from an adult who received the AZD1222 COVID-19 vaccine.

This chain joins TRBV19 and TRBJ2-2; 7 nucleotides align to TRBD1. The germline gives CDR1 LNHDA, CDR2 SQIVND (reference sequence). The J segment lost 4 bases and the V segment lost 7 bases, leaving 9 bases of the junction unmatched. The CDR3 extends over 15 amino acids. The CDR3, as DNA: TGTGCCAGTACGGACAGGCCCTGGAGCACCGGGGAGCTGTTTTTT. Its protein product is CASTDRPWSTGELFF.

V gene TRBV7-6 combines with J gene TRBJ1-3; 8 nucleotides align to TRBD1. The J segment lost 4 bases and the V segment lost 6 bases, leaving 8 bases of the junction unmatched. From germline, CDR1 is SGHVS and CDR2 FNYEAQ. The CDR3 extends over 15 amino acids. CDR3: CASRPGQGWGNTIYF. For the CDR3, the DNA is TGTGCCAGCAGACCAGGACAGGGCTGGGGAAACACCATATATTTT. The full variable domain, its missing parts supplied by reference TRBV7-6 and TRBJ1-3, is GAGVSQSPRYKVTKRGQDVALRCDPISGHVSLYWYRQALGQGPEFLTYFNYEAQQDKSGLPNDRFSAERPEGSISTLTIQRTEQRDSAMYRCASRPGQGWGNTIYFGEGSWLTVV.

The gene calls are TRBV4-2 and TRBJ2-7, with D uncertain. Germline CDR1 is LGHNA and CDR2 is YNFKEQ. V lost 0 bases, J lost 3 bases, and 9 bases lay in between. The CDR3 runs to 14 residues. CDR3 in DNA: TGTGCCAGCAGCCAAGAGGTTAGTTTCTACGAGCAGTACTTC. It translates to CASSQEVSFYEQYF.

The chain has TRBV11-3 and TRBJ1-4; maybe TRBD1 (5 bases). This CDR3 contains 12 residues. Germline V CDR1 and CDR2: SGHNT, YENEEA. V lost 11 bases, J lost 8 bases, and 15 bases lay in between. The CDR3 DNA reads as TGTGCCGGGGGGGAGGGAAACGAAAAACTGTTTTTT. Translating gives CAGGEGNEKLFF.

The V call is TRBV6-5, the J call TRBJ1-6; 7 bases match TRBD1. The CDR3 loop spans 14 amino acids. Looked up from germline, CDR1 is MNHEY and CDR2 is SVGAGI. Trimming at V came to 5 bases and at J to 7 bases, leaving 5 bases not matched to a gene. Written as DNA, the CDR3 is TGTGCCAGCAGTATCCAGGGGGGGAATTCACCCCTCCACTTT. Translation: CASSIQGGNSPLHF.

The chain recombines TRBV15 with TRBJ2-1; TRBD1 might be the D (7 bases). Germline values: CDR1 LNHNV, CDR2 YYDKDF (reference sequence). V was clipped by 0 bases and J by 0 bases, with 12 bases between them. CDR3 length: 17 amino acids. CDR3 residues: CATSRDLRDSSYNEQFF. In DNA, the CDR3 is TGTGCCACCAGCAGAGATTTGCGGGACAGCTCCTACAATGAGCAGTTCTTC.

The V gene is TRBV10-2, the J gene TRBJ2-3; D unresolved. The V end was cut by 0 bases, the J end by 5 bases, with 0 bases between. The CDR3 extends over 11 amino acids. Germline V gene sequence: CDR1 WSHSY, CDR2 SAAADI. The CDR3 DNA reads TGCGCCAGCAGTGAGTCAGATACGCAGTATTTT. Protein: CASSESDTQYF.

This chain uses TRBV19 with TRBJ1-6; D might be TRBD1 (5 bases). V was cut by 5 bases and J by 9 bases, with 17 bases left in between. The length of the CDR3 is 15 residues. Germline CDR1 LNHDA, CDR2 SQIVND (reference sequence). The CDR3 sequence is CASSLGDGGFSPLHF. The CDR3 DNA reads as TGTGCCAGTAGTTTGGGGGACGGCGGCTTTTCACCCCTCCACTTT.

This clone has only one observation. The chain joins TRBV28 to TRBJ2-2; D not resolved. CDR1 MDHEN and CDR2 SYDVKM come from the germline V gene. The V end was cut by 6 bases, the J end by 7 bases, with 21 bases between. This CDR3 comprises 16 residues. The CDR3 sequence: CASRTLSRPAFGELFF. The CDR3 nucleotides read TGTGCCAGCAGGACACTGTCTAGGCCAGCCTTCGGGGAGCTGTTTTTT. Full variable domain (missing parts from reference TRBV28 and TRBJ2-2): DVKVTQSSRYLVKRTGEKVFLECVQDMDHENMFWYRQDPGLGLRLIYFSYDVKMKEKGDIPEGYSVSREKKERFSLILESASTNQTSMYLCASRTLSRPAFGELFFGEGSRLTVL.

The chain combines TRBV19 with TRBJ2-3; D gene uncertain. Per the germline V gene, CDR1 is LNHDA and CDR2 is SQIVND (reference sequence). Trimming took off 7 bases at V and 4 bases at J, with 12 bases between the two ends. This CDR3 has 13 residues. The CDR3 region has the DNA TGTGCCAGTATAGGATCAAAGGCAGATACGCAGTATTTT. The encoded protein is CASIGSKADTQYF.

This clone has just one count. The J gene is TRBJ2-2, the V gene TRBV2; D not certain. The germline gives CDR1 SNHLY, CDR2 FYNNEI. V was trimmed by 4 bases and J by 7 bases, leaving 13 bases between them. CDR3 length: 14 amino acids. CDR3 nucleotides: TGTGCCAGCAGTGTAATGGGGATGGGCGGGGAGCTGTTTTTT. It codes for CASSVMGMGGELFF. Full variable domain (remainder filled in from reference TRBV2 and TRBJ2-2): EPEVTQTPSHQVTQMGQEVILRCVPISNHLYFYWYRQILGQKVEFLVSFYNNEISEKSEIFDDQFSVERPDGSNFTLKIRSTKLEDSAMYFCASSVMGMGGELFFGEGSRLTVL.

CDR3 region: CASTEGIGTGANVLTF. The CDR3 DNA is TGTGCCAGCACCGAGGGGATCGGAACCGGGGCCAACGTCCTGACTTTC. V usage is TRBV28 and J usage is TRBJ2-6; D may correspond to TRBD1 or TRBD2 (5 bases each). With 7 bases removed from V and 4 bases from J, the gap between germline ends came to 17 bases. Germline V gene lookup returns CDR1 MDHEN and CDR2 SYDVKM. This CDR3 contains 16 residues.

The chain links TRBV28 to TRBJ2-1, with a possible D match to TRBD1 (5 bases). This CDR3 is 14 amino acids long. V was trimmed by 0 bases and J by 4 bases, leaving 7 bases between them. Germline V CDR1 and CDR2: MDHEN, SYDVKM. The CDR3 protein is CASSLWTEYNEQFF. The CDR3 bases are TGTGCCAGCAGTTTATGGACAGAGTACAATGAGCAGTTCTTC.

The V gene is TRBV15, the J gene TRBJ1-5; 7 bases agree with TRBD1. CDR3 length: 16 amino acids. The germline gives CDR1 LNHNV, CDR2 YYDKDF (reference sequence). Trimming at V came to 0 bases and at J to 2 bases, leaving 4 bases not matched to a gene. CDR3 region: CATSRDSGGGNQPQHF. The CDR3 nucleotides read TGTGCCACCAGCAGAGATTCAGGGGGTGGCAATCAGCCCCAGCATTTT. The full variable domain, in which reference TRBV15 and TRBJ1-5 provide the parts outside the CDR3, is DAMVIQNPRYQVTQFGKPVTLSCSQTLNHNVMYWYQQKSSQAPKLLFHYYDKDFNNEADTPDNFQSRRPNTSFCFLDIRSPGLGDTAMYLCATSRDSGGGNQPQHFGDGTRLSIL.

The chain uses TRBV6-6 and TRBJ2-4, with 9 bases fitting TRBD1. CDR3 size: 12 residues. The germline CDR1 and CDR2 sequences are MNHNY and SVGAGI (reference sequence). The CDR3 DNA is TGTGGTTCGGGACAGGGCTTCATCATTCAGTACTTC. Translating gives CGSGQGFIIQYF.

CDR3 nucleotides: TGTGCCAGCTCACCACTTCCGGGGAACACTGAAGCTTTCTTT. Translation gives CASSPLPGNTEAFF. This chain connects TRBV18 to TRBJ1-1; D is undetermined. The CDR3 contains 14 residues. Germline values: CDR1 KGHSH, CDR2 LQKENI. With 1 base removed from V and 1 base from J, the gap between germline ends came to 7 bases.

This clone has a handful of counts. Mismatch with germline at one junction end may stem from a read error. This chain connects TRBV28 to TRBJ1-5; D is possibly TRBD1 (6 bases). Germline V CDR1 and CDR2: MDHEN, SYDVKM. This CDR3 contains 12 residues. CDR3 residues: CASSSLGLPGDF. The CDR3 coding sequence is TGTGCCAGCAGTTCGCTGGGACTCCCAGGGGATTTT. Complete variable domain (other parts from reference TRBV28 and TRBJ1-5): DVKVTQSSRYLVKRTGEKVFLECVQDMDHENMFWYRQDPGLGLRLIYFSYDVKMKEKGDIPEGYSVSREKKERFSLILESASTNQTSMYLCASSSLGLPGDFGDGTRLSIL.

The chain is built from TRBV2 and TRBJ2-7; TRBD1 matches 9 bases. Germline V gene lookup returns CDR1 SNHLY and CDR2 FYNNEI. There are 13 residues in the CDR3. V lost 6 bases to trimming and J lost 3 bases; unmatched junction nucleotides: 3. The CDR3 reads CASSQGQGYEQYF. The CDR3 DNA follows: TGTGCCAGCAGCCAGGGACAGGGCTACGAGCAGTACTTC.

This chain connects TRBV10-3 to TRBJ1-2; TRBD1 aligns across 9 bases. Trimming took 4 bases from V and 2 from J; bases not matched to a gene: 5. The CDR3 contains 15 residues. CDR1 and CDR2 (germline): ENHRY, SYGVKD. The CDR3 loop is CAISGRTGENYGYTF. The CDR3 DNA reads TGTGCCATCAGTGGACGGACAGGGGAAAACTATGGCTACACCTTC.

The rearrangement uses TRBV21-1 and TRBJ2-6; the table's D call of TRBD1 was not tested on the DNA. TRBV21-1 is a pseudogene segment. The CDR3 extends over 18 amino acids. The CDR3: CASNETRTQGAGANVLTF. CDR3 DNA sequence: TGTGCCAGCAACGAAACCCGGACTCAGGGGGCTGGGGCCAACGTCCTGACTTTC.

The chain recombines TRBV19 with TRBJ1-5; a weak D match, TRBD1 (5 bases). This CDR3 contains 13 residues. Germline CDR1 reads LNHDA; CDR2 reads SQIVND (reference sequence). The V gene lost 6 bases and the J gene lost 4 bases, with 10 bases spanning the gap. The CDR3 DNA reads as TGTGCCAGTAGCCCCGACAGAAATCAGCCCCAGCATTTT. This sequence encodes CASSPDRNQPQHF. Combining the CDR3 with reference TRBV19 and TRBJ1-5 gives the whole variable domain DGGITQSPKYLFRKEGQNVTLSCEQNLNHDAMYWYRQDPGQGLRLIYYSQIVNDFQKGDIAEGYSVSREKKESFPLTVTSAQKNPTAFYLCASSPDRNQPQHFGDGTRLSIL.

This clone showed up just a few times. CDR3: CASSLEGARGQPQHF. The CDR3, as DNA: TGCGCCAGCAGCTTGGAGGGGGCACGGGGGCAGCCCCAGCATTTT. The chain is built from TRBV5-1 and TRBJ1-5; 7 nucleotides agree with TRBD1. Germline V gives CDR1 SGHRS, CDR2 YFSETQ. This CDR3 has 15 residues. After removal of 0 bases from V and 7 bases from J, the junction contained 7 bases not matched to a gene.

This chain links TRBV27 with TRBJ2-1; 13 bases line up with TRBD2. There are 16 residues in the CDR3. In germline, CDR1 is MNHEY, CDR2 SMNVEV (reference sequence). The junction had 6 bases not matched to a gene; V was cut back by 3 bases and J by 7 bases. The DNA for the CDR3 is TGTGCCAGCAGTTTCGTACTAGCGGGAGGGCCGAATGAGCAGTTCTTC. Its translation: CASSFVLAGGPNEQFF.

The count of this clone is one. The gene calls are TRBV19 and TRBJ2-5; 10 nucleotides agree with TRBD2. CDR1 is LNHDA and CDR2 is SQIVND in the germline V gene (reference sequence). There are 16 residues in the CDR3. The junction had 6 bases not matched to a gene; V was cut back by 5 bases and J by 0 bases. The CDR3: CASSYRSGGYQETQYF. In nucleotides, the CDR3 is TGTGCCAGTAGTTACCGTAGCGGGGGGTACCAAGAGACCCAGTACTTC. The full variable domain, its missing parts supplied by reference TRBV19 and TRBJ2-5, is DGGITQSPKYLFRKEGQNVTLSCEQNLNHDAMYWYRQDPGQGLRLIYYSQIVNDFQKGDIAEGYSVSREKKESFPLTVTSAQKNPTAFYLCASSYRSGGYQETQYFGPGTRLLVL.

The chain couples TRBV18 to TRBJ1-1; D ambiguous. The CDR3 is 15 residues long. The germline gives CDR1 KGHSH, CDR2 LQKENI. The V and J ends lost 7 bases and 0 bases respectively, with 15 bases between them. The CDR3 is CASLEFERLNTEAFF. The CDR3 coding sequence is TGTGCCAGCTTAGAATTTGAGCGGTTGAACACTGAAGCTTTCTTT. The whole variable domain, remainder taken from reference TRBV18 and TRBJ1-1, is NAGVMQNPRHLVRRRGQEARLRCSPMKGHSHVYWYRQLPEEGLKFMVYLQKENIIDESGMPKERFSAEFPKEGPSILRIQQVVRGDSAAYFCASLEFERLNTEAFFGQGTRLTVV.

This CDR3 is CASSPRWGEQYF. The CDR3, as DNA: TGTGCCAGCAGCCCTCGTTGGGGGGAGCAGTACTTC. This chain uses TRBV11-2 with TRBJ2-7; the D call may be TRBD1 or TRBD2 (5 bases each). The CDR3 contains 12 residues. V lost 5 bases, J lost 7 bases, and 12 bases lay in between. Per germline, CDR1 SGHAT and CDR2 FQNNGV. Full variable domain (missing parts from reference TRBV11-2 and TRBJ2-7): EAGVAQSPRYKIIEKRQSVAFWCNPISGHATLYWYQQILGQGPKLLIQFQNNGVVDDSQLPKDRFSAERLKGVDSTLKIQPAKLEDSAVYLCASSPRWGEQYFGPGTRLTVT.